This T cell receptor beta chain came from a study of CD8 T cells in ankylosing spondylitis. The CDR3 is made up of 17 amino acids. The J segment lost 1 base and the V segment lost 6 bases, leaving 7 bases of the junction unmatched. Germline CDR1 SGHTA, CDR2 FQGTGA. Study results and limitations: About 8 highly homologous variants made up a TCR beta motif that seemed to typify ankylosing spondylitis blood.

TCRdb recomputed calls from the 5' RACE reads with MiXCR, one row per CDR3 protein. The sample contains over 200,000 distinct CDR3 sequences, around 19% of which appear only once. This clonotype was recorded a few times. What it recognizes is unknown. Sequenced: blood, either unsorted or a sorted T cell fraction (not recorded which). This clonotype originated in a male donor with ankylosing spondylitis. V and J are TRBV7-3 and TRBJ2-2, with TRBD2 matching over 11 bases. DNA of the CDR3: TGTGCCAGCAGTTATGGGACTAGCGGAGGGAACACCGGGGAGCTGTTTTTT. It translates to CASSYGTSGGNTGELFF.